This T cell receptor (beta chain) is from a study of human T cells and chemical hapten exposure (dated by TCRdb to the early 2020s). Regarding the study in general: For sensitization, 2% DPC in acetone was applied to a 2 cm by 2 cm area of upper inner arm skin. In alopecia patients, the study followed how the peripheral blood TCR repertoire changed in vivo over primary and secondary sensitization to diphenylcyclopropenone (DPC), a hapten. Alopecia areata with under or over 50% scalp involvement, alopecia totalis and alopecia universalis were represented in the patient cohort, which was mostly female. Patients additionally received weekly therapeutic DPC doses to the scalp throughout the approximately 24-week study period. Libraries were combined into a pool for sequencing, and differences in TCR yield between samples came mainly from small differences in library volumes within the pool. Blood samples were taken from patients before sensitization (week 0) and at 2, 6 and about 24 weeks after DPC sensitization. Under 30 alopecia patients gave blood for TCR sequencing at one to four time points (pre-sensitization, 2, 6 and 24 weeks). Patch testing was performed on the upper back with Finn chambers containing 0.01% DPC, and the patch tests were scored after 6 days according to International Contact Dermatitis Research Group standards. General findings and caveats noted by the study authors: Significantly more large CDR3 similarity clusters were formed by expanded TCRs than by pre-sensitization or healthy control sets, consistent with antigen-driven responses. Repeated subsampling changed both the strength of the expansion versus patch-test correlation and the threshold at which that correlation became significant. Patch test score correlated positively with the number of PT1 expanded TCRs, reaching significance at thresholds 8, 16 and 32 but not at 4. The number of TCRs above 1 in 1000 frequency did not change with DPC sensitization; there was no evidence of global repertoire structure alterations. Because every patient had alopecia, a presumed autoimmune disease, the patients' immune response might differ from that of healthy individuals.

According to the study, the label for this sample's time point signals: patch test 3, about 24 weeks after DPC sensitization. The sample's treatment or condition, from its label and the paper: therapeutic diphenylcyclopropenone sensitization with weekly scalp DPC. At each patch-test visit, blood was drawn before the patch test was applied. Patients were eligible if aged 18 to 70, diagnosed with alopecia and judged suitable for DPC therapy, and pregnant patients were excluded. Total RNA was extracted from unfractionated whole blood that had been collected in Tempus Blood RNA tubes. The library was obtained by RACE. TCRdb records NextSeq 500 as the sequencer. During library preparation, unique molecular identifiers were attached to individual cDNA molecules so that TCRs could be counted in a quantitative, reproducible way. For every blood RNA sample, sequencing covered both the TCR alpha and TCR beta chains. In the authors' own workflow: A median of approximately 96,000 TCRs per sample was observed, with a range of roughly 20,000 to 750,000. V, J and CDR3 annotation of the TCR reads was performed with the Decombinator software suite. Every sample was subsampled to the same number of TCRs (28,000) for the PS versus PT1 abundance plots. Expanded TCRs were defined as absent before sensitization and observed at least eight times at the 2-week time point. Using fastp trimming at Q25 and MiXCR clonotype assembly, TCRdb reanalyzed the public sequencing data and kept in-frame beta chains. Records with the same CDR3 protein are collapsed into one entry carrying the most frequent genes and DNA. The V and J calls were determined by TCRdb, not by the authors. The sample table lists about 84,000 distinct CDR3 sequences, under 14% of them with a count of one. The top ten constitute about 3.5% of the sample.

CDR1 DFQATT and CDR2 SNEGSKA were looked up in the germline V gene (reference sequence). From the cysteine up to the phenylalanine, the CDR3 has a length of 14 residues. Left in the record is the CDR3 DNA by itself, 42 bases read in frame from the first base. V ends up 6 bases short and J 0 bases short, with an unmatched junction base count of 6. This clonotype has a handful of counts. Its specific antigen is unknown. No base qualities exist here, and no much larger clone lies one base off it. The receptor's source is a woman between 45 and 60 years old with alopecia areata. Some clones in this sample may be carry-over from other donors' samples. Recombination connected TRBV20-1 to TRBJ2-3, and TRBD2 aligns with 7 junction nucleotides. Sequences were derived from whole blood, sampled in connection with sensitization to the hapten diphenylcyclopropenone (DPC). Here is the DNA: TGCAGTGCAAGGCAAGCGGGAAGCACAGATACGCAGTATTTT. It encodes CSARQAGSTDTQYF.